This TCR beta chain originates from a study of shared clonotypes between healthy human individuals. Looking at the study overall: Aged 18 to 49, the donors were a couple of women and a few men.

The protocol was immunoSEQ multiplex PCR, while the TCRdb copy is restricted to in-frame clones and leaves out a portion. The sample lists about 750,000 clones, roughly 92% seen once, with 20% to 30% in the top ten. Germline V gene data show CDR1 as SQVTM and CDR2 as ANQGSEA. The trim removed 0 bases at V and 6 bases at J, leaving 6 bases unmatched. The CDR3 is 14 amino acids. The naive CD8 population came from CD45RO-negative cells selected for CCR7, without terminally differentiated effector memory CD45RA+ cells. Sequencing was done on a sample of naive CD8+ T cells sorted from blood. This chain joins TRBV29-1 and TRBJ2-3, with 7 bases fitting TRBD2. The receptor was isolated from a man aged 30 to 45 in good health. The chain's CDR3 is CSVEDRARGDTQYF. DNA for the CDR3: TGCAGCGTTGAAGATCGGGCGCGGGGGGATACGCAGTATTTT.